The 11 T cell receptor beta chains below were found in one sample sequenced in a study of tumor and adjacent non-tumor tissue in lung cancer. RNA was extracted from bulk tissue without any cell sorting. A modified ARM-PCR protocol with three rounds of nested PCR amplified TCRbeta. TCRdb ran MiXCR on the multiplex PCR reads and lists one entry per CDR3 protein. The sample yields around 74,000 distinct CDR3 sequences, approximately 71% seen once. The sample taken for sequencing was lung tumor tissue. These receptors all stem from a woman aged 70-85 years with non-small cell lung cancer.

Regarding this clonotype: The CDR3 carries no conserved terminal phenylalanine or tryptophan, so it likely arises from a read error. J is TRBJ2-7 and V is TRBV5-6; no clear D gene. The CDR3 is 12 residues long. Germline CDR1 SGHDT, CDR2 YYEEEE. V gave up 4 bases and J gave up 1 base, with 6 bases separating them. CDR3 DNA: TGTGCCAGCAGCATCTCTTCCTACGAGCAGTACCTC. Translated: CASSISSYEQYL.

This clonotype was seen many times. The chain couples TRBV30 to TRBJ1-5; D not resolved. Per the germline V gene, CDR1 is GTSNPN and CDR2 is SVGIG (reference sequence). This CDR3 region has 15 residues. V lost 0 bases and J 2 bases, leaving 11 bases between the germline ends. The CDR3 DNA follows: TGTGCCTGGAGTGTAGGCCCGAAGGGCAATCAGCCCCAGCATTTT. Encoded protein: CAWSVGPKGNQPQHF.

As regards this clonotype: This may be a read error, as it is one base from a much larger clone. The chain combines TRBV20-1 with TRBJ1-5; TRBD1 might be the D (6 bases). The CDR3 length is 17 residues. CDR1 and CDR2 (germline): DFQATT, SNEGSKA (reference sequence). V dropped 0 bases and J dropped 1 base, with 16 bases sitting between them. CDR3 in amino acids: CSARDVQGGWSNQPQHF. CDR3 nucleotide sequence: TGCAGTGCTAGAGATGTACAGGGAGGATGGAGCAATCAGCCCCAGCATTTT.

This clonotype was seen a handful of times. A read error is possible here, since a much larger clone lies one base away. The rearrangement joins TRBV9 to TRBJ1-4; TRBD1 matches 7 bases. This CDR3 has 16 residues. In germline, CDR1 is SGDLS, CDR2 YYNGEE. In nucleotides, the CDR3 is TGTGTCAGCAGCGAGGGACAGCTCACTGGCGGGGAAAAACTGTTTTTT. Translating gives CVSSEGQLTGGEKLFF.

This clonotype has just a few counts. The junction differs from germline at one of its ends, possibly a read error. The J gene is TRBJ1-1, the V gene TRBV2; 7 bases line up with TRBD1. Germline V gene lookup returns CDR1 SNHLY and CDR2 FYNNEI. This CDR3 is built from 13 residues. The CDR3 sequence: CAGSTGDATEAFF. The CDR3 DNA sequence: TGTGCCGGCAGTACAGGGGATGCCACTGAAGCTTTCTTT.

Worth noting for this clonotype: One end of the junction does not line up with germline, which may come from a read error. The chain joins TRBV29-1 to TRBJ1-1, with D possibly TRBD1 on 5 matching bases. In germline, CDR1 is SQVTM, CDR2 ANQGSEA. The CDR3 covers 14 residues. The CDR3 is CGVGGLWGDLRAFF. Here the CDR3 DNA reads TGCGGCGTTGGTGGACTATGGGGGGATTTACGAGCTTTCTTT.

With respect to this clonotype: Sequence at one end of the junction differs from germline and may be a read error. The chain links TRBV11-1 to TRBJ2-1; D unresolved. The CDR3 sequence is 13 residues long. Germline loops: CDR1 SGHAT, CDR2 FQDESV (reference sequence). The CDR3 reads CTSSYLSRVVQFF. The CDR3 region has the DNA TGTACCAGCAGTTACCTTTCCCGGGTTGTGCAGTTCTTC.

Comment on this clonotype: At one boundary the junction diverges from the germline segment, which might be a read error. CDR3 residues: CASMNSGSYDQYF. The DNA for the CDR3 is TGTGCCAGCATGAATAGCGGCTCCTACGATCAGTACTTC. The rearrangement joins TRBV6-1 to TRBJ2-7; TRBD2 might be the D (6 bases). The CDR3 is 13 amino acids. Germline V lookup: CDR1 MNHNS, CDR2 SASEGT.

This clonotype has a single count. This chain uses TRBV6-5 with TRBJ2-7, with TRBD2 matching 9 bases. V lost 10 bases to trimming and J lost 0 bases; unmatched junction nucleotides: 10. This CDR3 spans 15 amino acids. The germline gives CDR1 MNHEY, CDR2 SVGAGI. The CDR3 DNA reads as TGTGCCACCAGAGATAGCGGGAGTGTCTCCTACGAGCAGTACTTC. This codes for CATRDSGSVSYEQYF.

To note about this clonotype: Compared with germline, one end of the junction differs, possibly owing to a read error. The V call is TRBV29-1, the J call TRBJ2-7, with D possibly TRBD2 on 5 matching bases. The germline V gene has CDR1 SQVTM and CDR2 ANQGSEA. The CDR3 totals 16 residues. Here the CDR3 DNA reads TGCAGCGTTGAGAAATCCGGGATATTGGGCTCCTACGGGCAGTACTTC. Translation: CSVEKSGILGSYGQYF.

A remark on this clonotype: The conserved phenylalanine or tryptophan is not found at the CDR3 terminus, so this likely reflects a read error. This chain links TRBV6-1 with TRBJ2-3, with D unresolved. The CDR3 covers 13 residues. CDR1 MNHNS and CDR2 SASEGT come from the germline V gene. The CDR3 loop reads CASSGFSTDTQYL. For the CDR3, the DNA is TGTGCCAGTAGTGGGTTTAGCACAGATACTCAGTATCTT.